This is a list of T cell receptor beta chains from one sample in a study of cytomegalovirus exposure and HLA in healthy donors. TCRdb's table, derived via immunoSEQ multiplex PCR, lists solely in-frame clones and lacks some. Of 150,000 to 200,000 clones in the sample, 85% to 90% were seen once. The sequenced sample was PBMCs. The receptors were gathered from a woman aged 25 to 39 in good health and CMV-seronegative. The CDR3 runs from the conserved cysteine through the conserved F or W. A D gene is named only where the DNA matches it firmly. Clone size is given for some rows only: seen once, a few or many times, or a class if the clone is expanded.

TRBJ1-2 TRBD1 NA TRBV30 TGTGCCTGGAGTGTACAACAGGGGATCGGCTACACCTTC CAWSVQQGIGYTF
TRBJ1-6 TRBD1 NA TRBV19 TGTGCCAGTACCAGAAACAGGGGGCAAAGTTCACCCCTCCACTTT CASTRNRGQSSPLHF
TRBJ1-4 NA NA TRBV7-9 TGTGCCAGCAGCTCCGTTTTTGGGAGCGTTACTAATGAAAAACTGTTTTTT CASSSVFGSVTNEKLFF
TRBJ1-1 NA NA TRBV27 TGTGCCAGCAGTTCCCTCGTAACGAGAAACACTGAAGCTTTCTTT CASSSLVTRNTEAFF
TRBJ2-3 NA NA TRBV18 TGTGCCAGCTCAACCTACGACAGAAGCACAGATACGCAGTATTTT CASSTYDRSTDTQYF
TRBJ2-1 NA NA TRBV5-4 TGTGCCAGCAGCTTACAGGGAATGGCCTACAATGAGCAGTTCTTC CASSLQGMAYNEQFF
TRBJ2-2 TRBD2 once TRBV19 TGTGCCAGTATTGGGAGGGACACCGGGGAGCTGTTTTTT CASIGRDTGELFF
TRBJ1-2 TRBD1 NA TRBV27 TGTGCCAGCACCGGCCTCGACACAGGGGGGATCTATGGCTACACCTTC CASTGLDTGGIYGYTF
TRBJ2-3 TRBD1 NA TRBV15 TGTGCCACCAGCAGACCGGACAGGGAGAAAAATACGCAGTATTTT CATSRPDREKNTQYF
TRBJ2-1 TRBD2 NA TRBV7-9 TGTGCCAGCAGCTTCAGAGCGGGGCGGATTGATGAGCAGTTCTTC CASSFRAGRIDEQFF
TRBJ1-1 NA NA TRBV6-5 TGTGCCAGCAGTTTTACTGGTGGGGGGATGAACACTGAAGCTTTCTTT CASSFTGGGMNTEAFF
TRBJ2-2 TRBD1 NA TRBV18 TGTGCCAGCTCACGCGACAGGGGCCCCACCGGGGAGCTGTTTTTT CASSRDRGPTGELFF
TRBJ1-2 TRBD1 NA TRBV5-1 TGCGCCAGCAGCTTTCGACAGGGGTCGGACGGCTACACCTTC CASSFRQGSDGYTF
TRBJ1-1 NA NA TRBV5-5 TGTGCCAGCAGCTTGAGAGAGGGAACTAGCACTGAAGCTTTCTTT CASSLREGTSTEAFF
TRBJ1-2 NA NA TRBV7-2 TGTGCCAGCAGCACGGGACACGGCTATGGCTACACCTTC CASSTGHGYGYTF
TRBJ1-2 NA NA TRBV7-9 TGTGCCAGCAGCTTAGCGTTACAGGGACCATATGGCTACACCTTC CASSLALQGPYGYTF
TRBJ2-7 NA once TRBV4-1 TGCGCCAGCAAGATAGGGGAGGCGGGCTACGAGCAGTACTTC CASKIGEAGYEQYF
TRBJ1-2 TRBD1 NA TRBV19 TGTGCCAGTAGTACTTCGACAGGGGGCAGCTATGGCTACACCTTC CASSTSTGGSYGYTF
TRBJ1-1 NA NA TRBV2 TGTGCCAGCAAGGGACTCAAGAACACTGAAGCTTTCTTT CASKGLKNTEAFF
TRBJ2-2 TRBD1 NA TRBV29-1 TGCAGCGTGGGGACAGCGAACACCGGGGAGCTGTTTTTT CSVGTANTGELFF
TRBJ1-1 NA few TRBV30 TGTGCCTGGAGATTAAACTCAGGGATTTTCGCTGAAGCTTTCTTT CAWRLNSGIFAEAFF
TRBJ2-2 TRBD1 NA TRBV5-1 TGCGCCAGCAGCTGGGACAGGGTGAACACCGGGGAGCTGTTTTTT CASSWDRVNTGELFF
TRBJ2-7 NA NA TRBV6-5 TGTGCCAGCAGTTACTCGAGGGTCGGAAGTGCGCAGTACTTC CASSYSRVGSAQYF
TRBJ2-1 NA NA TRBV5-4 TGTGCCAGCAGCTTGCCCGACACTGCTGGCGATGAGCAGTTCTTC CASSLPDTAGDEQFF
TRBJ2-1 TRBD2 NA TRBV6-1 TGTGCCAGCAGGACCCTAGCGGGGGGGCCCAATGAGCAGTTCTTC CASRTLAGGPNEQFF
TRBJ2-2 NA NA TRBV7-2 TGTGCCAGCGCAGCGAACACCGGGGAGCTGTTTTTT CASAANTGELFF
TRBJ2-1 TRBD2 NA TRBV7-2 TGTGCCAGCAGTTCTAAGTGGGGACTAGCTGTCGGTGAGCAGTTCTTC CASSSKWGLAVGEQFF